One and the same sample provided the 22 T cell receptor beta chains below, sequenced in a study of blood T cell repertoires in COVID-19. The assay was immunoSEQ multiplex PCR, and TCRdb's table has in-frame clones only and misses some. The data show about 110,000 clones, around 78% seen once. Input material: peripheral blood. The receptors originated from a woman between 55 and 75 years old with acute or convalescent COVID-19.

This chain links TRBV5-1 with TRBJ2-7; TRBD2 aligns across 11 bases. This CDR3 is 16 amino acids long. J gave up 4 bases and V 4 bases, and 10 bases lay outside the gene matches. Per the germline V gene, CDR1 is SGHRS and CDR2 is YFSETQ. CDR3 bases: TGCGCCAGCAGCATGGGGGGGACTAGCGGAGGATACGAGCAGTACTTC. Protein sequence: CASSMGGTSGGYEQYF.

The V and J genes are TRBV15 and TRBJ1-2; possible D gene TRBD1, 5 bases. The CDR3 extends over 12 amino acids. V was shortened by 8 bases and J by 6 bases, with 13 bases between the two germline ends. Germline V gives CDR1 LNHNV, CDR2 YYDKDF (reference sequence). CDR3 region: CATRGGMNGYTF. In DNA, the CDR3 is TGTGCCACCCGGGGGGGGATGAATGGCTACACCTTC.

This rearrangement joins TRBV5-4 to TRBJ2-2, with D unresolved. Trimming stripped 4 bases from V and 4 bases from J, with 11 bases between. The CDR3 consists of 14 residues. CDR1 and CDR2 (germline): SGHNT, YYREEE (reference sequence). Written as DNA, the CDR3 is TGTGCCAGCAGCCCATCAGGATCCACCGGGGAGCTGTTTTTT. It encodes CASSPSGSTGELFF.

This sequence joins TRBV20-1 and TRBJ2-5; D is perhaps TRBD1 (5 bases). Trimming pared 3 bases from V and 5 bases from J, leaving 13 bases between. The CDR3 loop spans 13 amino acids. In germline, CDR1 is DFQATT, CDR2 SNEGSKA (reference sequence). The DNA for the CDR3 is TGCAGTGCTAGTCTTGGGGCGGTTGAGACCCAGTACTTC. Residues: CSASLGAVETQYF.

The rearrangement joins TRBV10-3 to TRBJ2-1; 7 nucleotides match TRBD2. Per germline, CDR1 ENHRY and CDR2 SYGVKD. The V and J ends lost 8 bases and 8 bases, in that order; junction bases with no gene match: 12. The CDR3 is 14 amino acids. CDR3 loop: CAIRWGGRGYEQFF. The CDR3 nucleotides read TGTGCCATCCGCTGGGGGGGGAGGGGCTATGAGCAGTTCTTC.

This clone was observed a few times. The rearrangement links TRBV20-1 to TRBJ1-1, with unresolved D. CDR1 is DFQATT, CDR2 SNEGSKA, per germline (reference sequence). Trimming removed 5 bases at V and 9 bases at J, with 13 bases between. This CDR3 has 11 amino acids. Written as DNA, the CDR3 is TGCAGTGCTCCTACGATAAACCAAGCTTTCTTT. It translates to CSAPTINQAFF.

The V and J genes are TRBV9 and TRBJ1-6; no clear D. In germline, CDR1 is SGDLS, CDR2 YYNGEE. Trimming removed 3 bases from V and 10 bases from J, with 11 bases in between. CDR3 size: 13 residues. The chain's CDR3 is CASSAEPGSPLHF. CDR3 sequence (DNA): TGTGCCAGCAGCGCAGAGCCGGGGTCACCCCTCCACTTT.

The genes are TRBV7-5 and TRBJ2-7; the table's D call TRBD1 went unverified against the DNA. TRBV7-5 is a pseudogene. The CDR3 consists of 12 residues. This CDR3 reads CARSLVRDEQYF. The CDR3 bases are TGTGCCAGAAGCTTAGTCAGGGACGAGCAGTACTTC.

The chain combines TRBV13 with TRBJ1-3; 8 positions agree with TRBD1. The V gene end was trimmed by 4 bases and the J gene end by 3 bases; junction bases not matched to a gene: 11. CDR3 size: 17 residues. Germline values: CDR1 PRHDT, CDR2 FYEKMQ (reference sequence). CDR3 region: CASSSEDRAGSGNTIYF. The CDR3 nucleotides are TGTGCCAGCAGCTCCGAGGACAGGGCCGGTAGTGGAAACACCATATATTTT.

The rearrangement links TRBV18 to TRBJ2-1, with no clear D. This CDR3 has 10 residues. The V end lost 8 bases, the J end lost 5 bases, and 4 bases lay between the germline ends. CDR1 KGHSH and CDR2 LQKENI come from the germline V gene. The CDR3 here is CASGDNEQFF. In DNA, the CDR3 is TGTGCCAGCGGAGACAATGAGCAGTTCTTC. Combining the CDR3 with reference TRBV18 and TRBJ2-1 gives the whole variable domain NAGVMQNPRHLVRRRGQEARLRCSPMKGHSHVYWYRQLPEEGLKFMVYLQKENIIDESGMPKERFSAEFPKEGPSILRIQQVVRGDSAAYFCASGDNEQFFGPGTRLTVL.

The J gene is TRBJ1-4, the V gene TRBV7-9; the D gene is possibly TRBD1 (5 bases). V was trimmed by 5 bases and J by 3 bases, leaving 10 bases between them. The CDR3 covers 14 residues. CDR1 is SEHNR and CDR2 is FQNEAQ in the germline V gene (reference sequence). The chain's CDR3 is CASSHGGSNEKLFF. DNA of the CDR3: TGTGCCAGCAGCCACGGGGGGTCTAATGAAAAACTGTTTTTT.

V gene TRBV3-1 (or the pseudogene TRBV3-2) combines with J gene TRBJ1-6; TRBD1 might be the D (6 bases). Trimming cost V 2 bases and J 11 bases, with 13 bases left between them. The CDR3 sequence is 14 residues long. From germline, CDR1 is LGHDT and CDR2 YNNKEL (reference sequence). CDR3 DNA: TGTGCCAGCAGCCAAACAGGGCGTAGGGCACCCCTCCACTTT. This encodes CASSQTGRRAPLHF.

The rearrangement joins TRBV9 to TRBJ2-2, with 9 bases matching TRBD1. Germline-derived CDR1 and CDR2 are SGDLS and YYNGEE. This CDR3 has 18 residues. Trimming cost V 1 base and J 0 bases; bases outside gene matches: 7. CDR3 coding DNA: TGTGCCAGCAGCGTACTCCCGGGACAGGGATCGAACACCGGGGAGCTGTTTTTT. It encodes CASSVLPGQGSNTGELFF.

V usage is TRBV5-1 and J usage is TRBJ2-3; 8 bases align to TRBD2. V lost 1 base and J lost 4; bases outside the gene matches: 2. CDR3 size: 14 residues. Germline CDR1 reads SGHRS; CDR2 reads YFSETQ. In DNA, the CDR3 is TGCGCCAGCAGCTTGCCGGGGGGGGCAGATACGCAGTATTTT. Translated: CASSLPGGADTQYF.

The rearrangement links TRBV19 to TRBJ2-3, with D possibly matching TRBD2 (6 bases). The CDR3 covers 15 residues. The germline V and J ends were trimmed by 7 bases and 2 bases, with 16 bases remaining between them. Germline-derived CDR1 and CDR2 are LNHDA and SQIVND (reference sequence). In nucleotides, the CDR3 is TGTGCCAGTACTCTAGGTGGGGGGATCACAGATACGCAGTATTTT. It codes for CASTLGGGITDTQYF.

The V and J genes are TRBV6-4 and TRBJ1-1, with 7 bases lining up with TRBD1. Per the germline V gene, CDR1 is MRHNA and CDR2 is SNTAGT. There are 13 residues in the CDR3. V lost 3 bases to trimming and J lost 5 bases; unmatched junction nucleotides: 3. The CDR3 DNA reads TGTGCCAGCAGTGAGGCCAGGGGGACTGAAGCTTTCTTT. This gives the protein CASSEARGTEAFF.

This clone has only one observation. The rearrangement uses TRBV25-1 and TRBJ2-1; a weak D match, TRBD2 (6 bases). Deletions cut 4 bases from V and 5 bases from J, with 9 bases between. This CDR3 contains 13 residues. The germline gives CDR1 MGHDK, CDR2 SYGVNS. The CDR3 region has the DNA TGTGCCAGCAGTGGGGACTGGAACAATGAGCAGTTCTTC. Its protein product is CASSGDWNNEQFF.

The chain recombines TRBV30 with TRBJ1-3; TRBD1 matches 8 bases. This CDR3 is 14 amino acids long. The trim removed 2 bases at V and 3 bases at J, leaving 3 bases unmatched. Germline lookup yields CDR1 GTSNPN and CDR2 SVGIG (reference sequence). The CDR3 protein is CAWSQGAGGNTIYF. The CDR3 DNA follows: TGTGCCTGGAGTCAGGGGGCAGGTGGAAACACCATATATTTT. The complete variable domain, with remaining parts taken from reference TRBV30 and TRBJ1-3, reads SQTIHQWPATLVQPVGSPLSLECTVEGTSNPNLYWYRQAAGRGLQLLFYSVGIGQISSEVPQNLSASRPQDRQFILSSKKLLLSDSGFYLCAWSQGAGGNTIYFGEGSWLTVV.

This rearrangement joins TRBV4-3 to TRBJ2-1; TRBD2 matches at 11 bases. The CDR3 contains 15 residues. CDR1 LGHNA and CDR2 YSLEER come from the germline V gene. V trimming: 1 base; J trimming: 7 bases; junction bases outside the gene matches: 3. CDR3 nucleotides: TGCGCCAGCAGCCAAGTAGCGGGAGGGGGGAATGAGCAGTTCTTC. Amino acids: CASSQVAGGGNEQFF.

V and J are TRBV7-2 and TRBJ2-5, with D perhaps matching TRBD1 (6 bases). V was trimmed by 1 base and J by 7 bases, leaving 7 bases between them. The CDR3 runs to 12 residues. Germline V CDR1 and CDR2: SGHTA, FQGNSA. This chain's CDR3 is CASSLEGGTQYF. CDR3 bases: TGTGCCAGCAGCTTAGAAGGGGGGACCCAGTACTTC.

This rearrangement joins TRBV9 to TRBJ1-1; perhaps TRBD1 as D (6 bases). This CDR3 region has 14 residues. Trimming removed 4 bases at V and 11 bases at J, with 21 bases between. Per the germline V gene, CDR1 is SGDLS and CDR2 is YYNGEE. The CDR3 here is CASSPQNPPGEAFF. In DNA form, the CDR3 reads TGTGCCAGCAGCCCCCAAAACCCCCCAGGGGAGGCTTTCTTT.

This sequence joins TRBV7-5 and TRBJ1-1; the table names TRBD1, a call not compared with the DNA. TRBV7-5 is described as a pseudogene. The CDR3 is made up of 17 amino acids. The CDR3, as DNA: TGTGCCAGAAGCCTCGACCACAGGGAACCGTCGGACACTGAAGCTTTCTTT. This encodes CARSLDHREPSDTEAFF.